This TCR beta chain was sequenced in a study of radiation and T cells in renal cell carcinoma. The CDR3 is 17 residues long. Per germline, CDR1 MRHNA and CDR2 SNTAGT. Trimming removed 4 bases from V and 4 bases from J; junction bases left unmatched: 10. Time point here: blood 4 weeks post-SBRT, at nephrectomy. Documented treatment: 15 Gy SBRT to primary tumor, nephrectomy 4 weeks later. Generated by immunoSEQ multiplex PCR, the TCRdb table keeps only in-frame clones and is missing some. Of around 180,000 clones listed, about 88% are singletons. The V gene is TRBV6-4, the J gene TRBJ2-3; 11 bases are a match to TRBD2. This clonotype originated in a woman aged 50 to 65 with renal cell carcinoma. The sequenced sample was blood, obtained from a patient whose treatment included radiotherapy and nephrectomy. DNA of the CDR3: TGTGCCAGCAGTGTGTCGCCTAGCGGGGGGACCTCAGATACGCAGTATTTT. The encoded protein is CASSVSPSGGTSDTQYF.